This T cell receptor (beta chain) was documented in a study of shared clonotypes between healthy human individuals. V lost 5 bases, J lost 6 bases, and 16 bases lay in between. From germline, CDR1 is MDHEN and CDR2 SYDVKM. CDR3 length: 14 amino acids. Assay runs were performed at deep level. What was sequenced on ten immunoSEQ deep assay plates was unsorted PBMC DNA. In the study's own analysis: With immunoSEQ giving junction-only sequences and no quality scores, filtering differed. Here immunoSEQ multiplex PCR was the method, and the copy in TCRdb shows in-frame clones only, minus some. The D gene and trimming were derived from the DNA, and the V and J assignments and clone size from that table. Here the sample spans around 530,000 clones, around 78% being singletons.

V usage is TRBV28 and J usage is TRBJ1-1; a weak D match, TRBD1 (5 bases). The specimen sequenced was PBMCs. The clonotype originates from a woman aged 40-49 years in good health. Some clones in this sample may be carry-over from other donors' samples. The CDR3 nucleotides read TGTGCCAGCAGTCTCCTAAGGGGATCCCCTGAAGCTTTCTTT. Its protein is CASSLLRGSPEAFF.